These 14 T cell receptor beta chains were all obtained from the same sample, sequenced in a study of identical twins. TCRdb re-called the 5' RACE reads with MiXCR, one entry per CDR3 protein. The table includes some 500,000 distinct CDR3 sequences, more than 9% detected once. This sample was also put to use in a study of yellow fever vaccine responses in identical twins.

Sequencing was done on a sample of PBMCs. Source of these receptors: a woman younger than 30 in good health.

CDR3: CASSGQLAGAGNEQFF. CDR3 in DNA: TGCGCCAGCAGCGGGCAACTAGCGGGAGCTGGGAATGAGCAGTTCTTC. The gene calls are TRBV10-2 and TRBJ2-1; 11 bases align to TRBD2. CDR1 is WSHSY and CDR2 is SAAADI in the germline V gene. The CDR3 runs 16 residues. The trim removed 6 bases at V and 7 bases at J, leaving 11 bases unmatched.

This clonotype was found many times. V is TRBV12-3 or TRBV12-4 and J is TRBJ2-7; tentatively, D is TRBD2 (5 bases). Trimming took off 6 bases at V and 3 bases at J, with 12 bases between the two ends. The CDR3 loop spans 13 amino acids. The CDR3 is CASSPRTVYEQYF. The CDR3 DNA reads TGTGCCAGCAGCCCACGGACTGTCTACGAGCAGTACTTC.

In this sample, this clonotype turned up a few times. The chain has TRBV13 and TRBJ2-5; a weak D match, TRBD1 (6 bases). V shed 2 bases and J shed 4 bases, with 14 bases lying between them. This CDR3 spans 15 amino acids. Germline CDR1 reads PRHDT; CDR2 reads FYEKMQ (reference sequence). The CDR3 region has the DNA TGTGCCAGCAGCTTAACCGAGGACAGACGAGAGACCCAGTACTTC. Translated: CASSLTEDRRETQYF.

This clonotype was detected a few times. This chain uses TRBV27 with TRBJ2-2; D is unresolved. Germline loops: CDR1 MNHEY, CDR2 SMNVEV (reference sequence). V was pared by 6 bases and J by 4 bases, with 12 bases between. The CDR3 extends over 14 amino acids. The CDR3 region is CASSPDPSTGELFF. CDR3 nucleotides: TGTGCCAGCAGCCCTGATCCCAGCACCGGGGAGCTGTTTTTT.

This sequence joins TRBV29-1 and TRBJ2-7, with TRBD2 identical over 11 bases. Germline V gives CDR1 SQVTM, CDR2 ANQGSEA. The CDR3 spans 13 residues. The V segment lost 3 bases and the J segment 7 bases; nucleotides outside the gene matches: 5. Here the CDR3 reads CSVEVAGGGEQYF. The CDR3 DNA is TGCAGCGTTGAGGTAGCGGGAGGGGGTGAGCAGTACTTC.

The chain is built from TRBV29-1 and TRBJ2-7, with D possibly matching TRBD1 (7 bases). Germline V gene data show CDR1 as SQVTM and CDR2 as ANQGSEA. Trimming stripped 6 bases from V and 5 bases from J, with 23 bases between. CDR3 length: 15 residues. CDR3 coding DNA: TGCAGCGTCCAACCCCGGGGGAACAGGGGCCACGAGCAGTACTTC. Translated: CSVQPRGNRGHEQYF.

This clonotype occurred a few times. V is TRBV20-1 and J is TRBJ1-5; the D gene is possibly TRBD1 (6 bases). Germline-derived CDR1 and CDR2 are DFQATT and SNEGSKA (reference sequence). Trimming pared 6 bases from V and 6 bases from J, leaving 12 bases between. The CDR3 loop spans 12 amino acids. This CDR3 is CSASQGGQPQHF. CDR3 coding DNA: TGCAGTGCCTCACAGGGCGGTCAGCCCCAGCATTTT.

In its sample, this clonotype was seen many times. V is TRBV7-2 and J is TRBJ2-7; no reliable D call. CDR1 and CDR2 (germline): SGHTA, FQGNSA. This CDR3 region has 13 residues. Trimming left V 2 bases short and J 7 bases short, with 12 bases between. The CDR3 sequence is CASSLYRLEEQYF. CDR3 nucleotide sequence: TGTGCCAGCAGCTTATACCGCCTCGAAGAGCAGTACTTC.

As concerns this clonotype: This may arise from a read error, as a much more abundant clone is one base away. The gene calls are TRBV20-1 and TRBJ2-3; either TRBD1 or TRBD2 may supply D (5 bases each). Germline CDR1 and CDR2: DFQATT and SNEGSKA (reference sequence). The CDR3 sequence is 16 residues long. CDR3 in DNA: TGCTGTGCTAGAGATCGATTGACGGGACCCACAGATACGCAGTATTTT. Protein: CCARDRLTGPTDTQYF.

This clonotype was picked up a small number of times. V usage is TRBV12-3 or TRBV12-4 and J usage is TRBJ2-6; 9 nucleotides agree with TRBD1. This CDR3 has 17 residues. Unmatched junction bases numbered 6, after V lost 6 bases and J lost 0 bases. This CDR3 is CASRPGQGLSGANVLTF. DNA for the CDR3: TGTGCCAGCAGGCCGGGACAGGGACTCTCTGGGGCCAACGTCCTGACTTTC.

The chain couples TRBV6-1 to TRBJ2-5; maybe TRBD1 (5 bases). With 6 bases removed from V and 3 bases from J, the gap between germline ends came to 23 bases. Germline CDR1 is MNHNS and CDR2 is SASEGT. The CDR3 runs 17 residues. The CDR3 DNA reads TGTGCCAGCAGGCTCCCAGGGTATCGGTCGGTAAAAGAGACCCAGTACTTC. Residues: CASRLPGYRSVKETQYF.

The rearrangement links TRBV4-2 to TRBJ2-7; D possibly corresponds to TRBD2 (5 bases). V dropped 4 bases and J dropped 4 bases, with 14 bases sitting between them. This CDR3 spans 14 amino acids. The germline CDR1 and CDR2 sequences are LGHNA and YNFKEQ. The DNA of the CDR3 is TGTGCCAGCAGCCTGGGAGCCCCCAGTTACGAGCAGTACTTC. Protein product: CASSLGAPSYEQYF.

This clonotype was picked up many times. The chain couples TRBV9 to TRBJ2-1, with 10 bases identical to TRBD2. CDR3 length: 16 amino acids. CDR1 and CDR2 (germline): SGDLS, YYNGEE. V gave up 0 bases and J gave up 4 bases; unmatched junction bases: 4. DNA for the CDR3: TGTGCCAGCAGCGTAGAACTAGCGGGGAAATACAATGAGCAGTTCTTC. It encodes CASSVELAGKYNEQFF.

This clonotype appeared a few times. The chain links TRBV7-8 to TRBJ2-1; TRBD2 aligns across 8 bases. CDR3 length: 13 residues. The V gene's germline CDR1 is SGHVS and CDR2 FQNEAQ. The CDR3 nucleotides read TGTGCGACCGGGACTAGGCCGAACAATGAGCAGTTCTTC. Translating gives CATGTRPNNEQFF.